These 24 T cell receptor beta chains came from one sample sequenced in a study of glioma-infiltrating T cells. Using RNA template, CDR3s of TCR alpha and beta were amplified with iRepertoire arm-PCR. TCRdb ran MiXCR on the multiplex PCR reads and lists one entry per CDR3 protein. This table has some 150,000 distinct CDR3 sequences, more than 35% appearing once. The sample taken for sequencing was glioma tissue, nonneoplastic brain tissue, or PBMCs (not recorded which). Receptors originate from a human donor with low-grade glioma or glioblastoma, undergoing nonglioma brain surgery, or in good health (not recorded which).

This clonotype was found once. This may come from a read error, since a much larger clone is one base off. This sequence joins TRBV6-6 and TRBJ2-7; D is unclear. The CDR3 extends over 13 amino acids. Per the germline V gene, CDR1 is MNHNY and CDR2 is SVGAGI (reference sequence). CDR3 nucleotide sequence: TGTTCCAGCAGTTACTCAAGGGAAGGCGAGCAGTACTTC. This sequence encodes CSSSYSREGEQYF.

V is TRBV10-1 and J is TRBJ2-3; D is perhaps TRBD1 (5 bases). This CDR3 contains 13 residues. Looked up from germline, CDR1 is WNHNN and CDR2 is SYGVQD (reference sequence). V lost 2 bases to trimming and J lost 6 bases, with 9 bases between them. The CDR3 coding sequence is TGCGCCAGCAGTGAGCAGGGCGTGGATACGCAGTATTTT. Encoded protein: CASSEQGVDTQYF.

The J gene is TRBJ1-5, the V gene TRBV12-3 or TRBV12-4; D gene uncertain. V lost 1 base, J lost 7 bases, and 8 bases lay in between. This CDR3 is 13 amino acids long. This chain's CDR3 is CASSLDGHQPQHF. The CDR3 nucleotides are TGTGCCAGCAGTTTAGATGGGCACCAGCCCCAGCATTTT.

The chain uses TRBV20-1 and TRBJ1-1, with 7 bases identical to TRBD1. The CDR3 has 15 amino acids. V was pared by 3 bases and J by 0 bases, with 7 bases of the junction left unmatched. Germline CDR1 reads DFQATT; CDR2 reads SNEGSKA (reference sequence). CDR3 in amino acids: CSARPGQHMNTEAFF. In nucleotides, the CDR3 is TGCAGTGCTAGGCCGGGACAGCACATGAACACTGAAGCTTTCTTT.

This clonotype was seen only a few times. V is TRBV20-1 and J is TRBJ2-1; D unresolved. The CDR3 runs to 11 residues. The germline V gene has CDR1 DFQATT and CDR2 SNEGSKA (reference sequence). V was cut by 1 base and J by 8 bases, with 6 bases left in between. The CDR3 sequence is CSARVRDEQFF. The CDR3 DNA reads TGCAGTGCTAGAGTAAGAGATGAGCAGTTCTTC.

This clonotype was seen repeatedly, ten times or more. The V gene is TRBV28, the J gene TRBJ2-7; the D gene could be TRBD1 or TRBD2 (5 bases each). CDR3 length: 13 residues. With 4 bases removed from V and 5 bases from J, the gap between germline ends came to 12 bases. The germline gives CDR1 MDHEN, CDR2 SYDVKM. CDR3 in DNA: TGTGCCAGCAGTTACTTATGGGGGAACGAGCAGTACTTC. Protein: CASSYLWGNEQYF. Variable domain in full (rest from reference TRBV28 and TRBJ2-7): DVKVTQSSRYLVKRTGEKVFLECVQDMDHENMFWYRQDPGLGLRLIYFSYDVKMKEKGDIPEGYSVSREKKERFSLILESASTNQTSMYLCASSYLWGNEQYFGPGTRLTVT.

This clonotype was seen at least ten times. The rearrangement links TRBV28 to TRBJ1-1; possible D gene TRBD1, 6 bases. Germline V gene data show CDR1 as MDHEN and CDR2 as SYDVKM. V was cut by 7 bases and J by 4 bases, with 13 bases left in between. This CDR3 spans 13 amino acids. DNA of the CDR3: TGTGCCAGCAAGGCAGGGGATGTCACTGAAGCTTTCTTT. Translation gives CASKAGDVTEAFF.

The chain carries TRBV29-1 and TRBJ1-2; perhaps TRBD1 as D (5 bases). The CDR3 is 11 amino acids. Trimming took 4 bases from V and 2 from J, leaving 5 bases between them. Per the germline V gene, CDR1 is SQVTM and CDR2 is ANQGSEA. The CDR3, as DNA: TGCAGCGTTGGGGGGAACTATGGCTACACCTTC. This sequence encodes CSVGGNYGYTF. Full variable domain (outside the CDR3, taken from reference TRBV29-1 and TRBJ1-2): SAVISQKPSRDICQRGTSLTIQCQVDSQVTMMFWYRQQPGQSLTLIATANQGSEATYESGFVIDKFPISRPNLTFSTLTVSNMSPEDSSIYLCSVGGNYGYTFGSGTRLTVV.

With regard to this clonotype: This may be a read error: a much more frequent sequence differs by one nucleotide. The chain recombines TRBV20-1 with TRBJ2-7; D unclear. This CDR3 has 15 residues. Germline-derived CDR1 and CDR2 are DFQATT and SNEGSKA (reference sequence). V lost 3 bases and J lost 3, with 18 bases in between. The CDR3 sequence: CSASAVPGSVYEQYF. The CDR3 bases are TGCAGTGCTAGTGCAGTCCCCGGATCTGTCTACGAGCAGTACTTC.

Only a few counts were recorded for this clonotype. Since a much larger clone is just one base distant, this may be a read error. This chain connects TRBV7-2 to TRBJ2-3; D is ambiguous. Between the trimmed V and J ends, which lost 5 bases and 4 bases, there was a span of 4 bases. Per the germline V gene, CDR1 is SGHTA and CDR2 is FQGNSA. The CDR3 runs to 11 residues. CDR3 in DNA: TGTGCCAGCAGCACATCAGATACGCAGTATTTT. Its protein is CASSTSDTQYF. Variable domain in full (rest from reference TRBV7-2 and TRBJ2-3): GAGVSQSPSNKVTEKGKDVELRCDPISGHTALYWYRQSLGQGLEFLIYFQGNSAPDKSGLPSDRFSAERTGGSVSTLTIQRTQQEDSAVYLCASSTSDTQYFGPGTRLTVL.

The rearrangement links TRBV20-1 to TRBJ2-7; D may correspond to TRBD1 or TRBD2 (5 bases each). Trimming removed 5 bases at V and 1 base at J, with 9 bases between. The CDR3 runs to 12 residues. From germline, CDR1 is DFQATT and CDR2 SNEGSKA (reference sequence). The CDR3 coding sequence is TGCAGTGCTCGGGACCAATCCTACGAGCAGTACTTC. Protein sequence: CSARDQSYEQYF.

The chain carries TRBV4-1 and TRBJ2-3, with no clear D. The germline V gene has CDR1 MGHRA and CDR2 YSYEKL. The CDR3 is made up of 12 amino acids. The V and J ends lost 3 bases and 5 bases respectively, with 6 bases between them. CDR3 sequence: CASSQGRDTQYF. CDR3 nucleotide sequence: TGCGCCAGCAGCCAGGGAAGAGATACGCAGTATTTT.

This clonotype was found many times. This sequence joins TRBV4-1 and TRBJ2-3, with 8 bases fitting TRBD1. V shed 1 base and J 3 bases; nucleotides not matched to a gene: 0. The CDR3 covers 14 residues. Germline V CDR1 and CDR2: MGHRA, YSYEKL. This CDR3 reads CASSQGTGTDTQYF. In DNA form, the CDR3 reads TGCGCCAGCAGCCAAGGGACAGGGACAGATACGCAGTATTTT.

The chain uses TRBV18 and TRBJ2-7, with TRBD1 identical over 9 bases. With V trimmed by 2 bases and J by 5 bases, 10 bases remained unmatched. Germline V gene lookup returns CDR1 KGHSH and CDR2 LQKENI. The CDR3 is 16 residues long. CDR3 in amino acids: CASSPFETGGLHEQYF. Here the CDR3 DNA reads TGTGCCAGCTCACCATTCGAGACAGGGGGTCTCCACGAGCAGTACTTC.

Concerning this clonotype: One end of the junction fails to match germline, which may point to a read error. The V gene is TRBV6-5, the J gene TRBJ1-1; D is perhaps TRBD1 (5 bases). This CDR3 is built from 14 residues. CDR1 and CDR2 from the germline V gene are MNHEY and SVGAGI. The CDR3 nucleotides are TGTGCCATCAGTGAGTCGAAAGGGGATACTGAAGCTTTCTTT. This gives the protein CAISESKGDTEAFF.

This clonotype was observed a handful of times. The rearrangement joins TRBV6-1 to TRBJ2-5, with 8 bases aligning to TRBD2. The CDR3 length is 15 residues. V was clipped by 6 bases and J by 2 bases; unmatched bases: 8. Per germline, CDR1 MNHNS and CDR2 SASEGT. The CDR3, as DNA: TGTGCCAGCAGGCCGTCTCAGCGGGGGCAAGAGACCCAGTACTTC. Amino acid sequence: CASRPSQRGQETQYF.

The CDR3 nucleotides are TGCAGTGCTACCCCGACCGGGACAGGGAACACTGAAGCTTTCTTT. Amino acids: CSATPTGTGNTEAFF. The chain is built from TRBV20-1 and TRBJ1-1; 8 bases map to TRBD1. Trimming took 4 bases from V and 1 from J; bases not matched to a gene: 8. CDR3 size: 15 residues. In germline, CDR1 is DFQATT, CDR2 SNEGSKA (reference sequence).

This chain links TRBV27 with TRBJ1-5; D is undetermined. V gave up 5 bases and J gave up 2 bases, with 19 bases separating them. This CDR3 contains 17 residues. Germline V lookup: CDR1 MNHEY, CDR2 SMNVEV (reference sequence). In DNA, the CDR3 is TGTGCCAGCAGTCCCCAAATGACAAGTGGAGGCAATCAGCCCCAGCATTTT. Its protein is CASSPQMTSGGNQPQHF.

This clonotype was seen only a few times. The V and J genes are TRBV20-1 and TRBJ2-5; a possible D gene is TRBD1 (5 bases). The CDR3 spans 13 residues. Germline CDR1 and CDR2: DFQATT and SNEGSKA (reference sequence). Deletions cut 1 base from V and 3 bases from J, with 9 bases between. The CDR3: CSARGVREETQYF. The CDR3 DNA reads as TGCAGTGCTAGAGGGGTCAGGGAAGAGACCCAGTACTTC.

This clonotype came up once. J is TRBJ2-1 and V is TRBV10-3; D perhaps matches TRBD2 (6 bases). The CDR3 consists of 14 residues. Between the trimmed V and J ends, which lost 0 bases and 8 bases, there was a span of 11 bases. Germline lookup yields CDR1 ENHRY and CDR2 SYGVKD. The CDR3: CAISESEGSDEQFF. For the CDR3, the DNA is TGTGCCATCAGTGAGTCGGAGGGTTCGGATGAGCAGTTCTTC.

This clonotype was detected a few times. CDR3 sequence (DNA): TGTGCCAGCAAAAGGGGCGGTCCGACGATCTACGAGCAGTACTTC. Translating gives CASKRGGPTIYEQYF. The chain is built from TRBV12-3 or TRBV12-4 and TRBJ2-7; possibly TRBD1 for D (5 bases). Trimming shortened V by 7 bases and J by 3 bases, and 19 bases separated the two germline ends. There are 15 residues in the CDR3.

The gene calls are TRBV6-2 or TRBV6-3 and TRBJ2-7; 11 bases are shared with TRBD2. Germline loops: CDR1 MNHEY, CDR2 SVGEGT. The CDR3 is 14 amino acids. Trimming at V came to 7 bases and at J to 7 bases, leaving 9 bases not matched to a gene. This CDR3 is CASTIAGGPGEQYF. In DNA, the CDR3 is TGTGCCAGCACAATAGCGGGAGGGCCGGGAGAGCAGTACTTC.

The chain joins TRBV20-1 to TRBJ1-1, with D hard to call. Trimming stripped 2 bases from V and 11 bases from J, with 12 bases between. CDR3 length equals 11 residues. Germline assignment: CDR1 DFQATT and CDR2 SNEGSKA (reference sequence). The CDR3 protein is CSARISGGAFF. In DNA form, the CDR3 reads TGCAGTGCTAGAATCAGCGGAGGGGCTTTCTTT.

The CDR3 DNA is TGTGCCAGCAGCACAGGGGGGCGGGCTGTAGATACGCAGTATTTT. It specifies CASSTGGRAVDTQYF. The V call is TRBV6-1, the J call TRBJ2-3; 8 bases match TRBD1. The CDR3 totals 15 residues. CDR1 is MNHNS and CDR2 is SASEGT in the germline V gene. V lost 6 bases to trimming and J lost 5 bases; unmatched junction nucleotides: 10.